Following are 32 T cell receptor beta chains from one sample sequenced in a study of T cells in Graves' hyperthyroidism and ophthalmopathy. TCR beta CDR3 region amplification was performed from RNA transcripts. Researchers ran a first-round RT-PCR on the TCR CDR3 using the HTBI primer set. One entry per CDR3 protein, called by TCRdb with MiXCR from the multiplex PCR reads. The sample shows 300,000 to 450,000 distinct CDR3 sequences, under 15% of them seen only once. What was sequenced was blood. The source is a woman in her thirties with Graves' hyperthyroidism.

The V call is TRBV5-1, the J call TRBJ2-5, with 10 bases identical to TRBD2. The CDR3 is made up of 16 amino acids. CDR1 is SGHRS and CDR2 is YFSETQ in the germline V gene. J lost 0 bases, V lost 3 bases, and 5 bases had no gene match. DNA for the CDR3: TGCGCCAGCAGCTCGGGAGCGGGAGGGAACCAAGAGACCCAGTACTTC. Translation: CASSSGAGGNQETQYF.

Regarding this clonotype: Just one base apart from a much larger clone, this may be a read error. In DNA, the CDR3 is TGTGCCAGCAGCACAAATGAGAGGGACCCATATGAAAAACTGTTTTTT. Protein product: CASSTNERDPYEKLFF. The rearrangement joins TRBV3-1 to TRBJ1-4; tentatively, D is TRBD1 (5 bases). CDR1 LGHDT and CDR2 YNNKEL come from the germline V gene (reference sequence). The V end was cut by 5 bases, the J end by 6 bases, with 19 bases between. The CDR3 consists of 16 residues. Filled out from reference TRBV3-1 and TRBJ1-4, the complete variable domain reads DTAVSQTPKYLVTQMGNDKSIKCEQNLGHDTMYWYKQDSKKFLKIMFSYNNKELIINETVPNRFSPKSPDKAHLNLHINSLELGDSAVYFCASSTNERDPYEKLFFGSGTQLSVL.

This clonotype occurred many times. J is TRBJ1-1 and V is TRBV27; D perhaps matches TRBD1 (6 bases). The CDR3 extends over 16 amino acids. Germline V gene sequence: CDR1 MNHEY, CDR2 SMNVEV (reference sequence). The ends were cut back, 5 bases at V and 1 base at J, with 17 bases in the middle. This CDR3 reads CASSTSPTGSNTEAFF. For the CDR3, the DNA is TGTGCCAGCAGTACATCACCTACAGGGTCGAACACTGAAGCTTTCTTT.

In this sample, this clonotype turned up many times. V and J are TRBV18 and TRBJ2-5; weak D call: TRBD1 (5 bases). The CDR3 loop spans 14 amino acids. Germline V lookup: CDR1 KGHSH, CDR2 LQKENI. V shed 3 bases and J shed 2 bases, with 10 bases lying between them. DNA for the CDR3: TGTGCCAGCTCACCCCGGACAAATCAAGAGACCCAGTACTTC. Encoded protein: CASSPRTNQETQYF.

Ten or more counts support this clonotype. The chain is built from TRBV3-1 and TRBJ2-7; 7 bases align to TRBD2. CDR3 length: 13 residues. With 4 bases clipped from V and 5 bases from J, the junction kept 5 bases outside the gene matches. Germline CDR1 is LGHDT and CDR2 is YNNKEL (reference sequence). The CDR3 nucleotides read TGTGCCAGCAGCCTCCGCGGGGGTAACGAGCAGTACTTC. Protein: CASSLRGGNEQYF.

The chain employs TRBV6-2 or TRBV6-3 and TRBJ1-1, with TRBD1 matching over 7 bases. Losses at the gene ends were 0 bases for V and 3 bases for J; bases not matched to a gene: 1. The CDR3 is 14 residues long. The germline gives CDR1 MNHEY, CDR2 SVGEGT. As DNA, the CDR3 is TGTGCCAGCAGTTACTCAACAGGGGACACTGAAGCTTTCTTT. Protein sequence: CASSYSTGDTEAFF.

Only a few counts were recorded for this clonotype. The genes are TRBV10-3 and TRBJ2-2; 11 positions agree with TRBD2. Germline loops: CDR1 ENHRY, CDR2 SYGVKD. CDR3 size: 16 residues. V shed 6 bases and J 7 bases; nucleotides not matched to a gene: 10. CDR3 in amino acids: CAISPELAGAGGELFF. The CDR3 region has the DNA TGTGCCATCAGCCCTGAACTAGCGGGAGCGGGCGGGGAGCTGTTTTTT.

The chain links TRBV4-1 to TRBJ2-3; D is ambiguous. This CDR3 region has 13 residues. Per the germline V gene, CDR1 is MGHRA and CDR2 is YSYEKL. With 1 base removed from V and 6 bases from J, the gap between germline ends came to 8 bases. The CDR3 region has the DNA TGCGCCAGCAGCCAAGTCCGGATGGATACGCAGTATTTT. Amino acid sequence: CASSQVRMDTQYF.

This clonotype was seen a few times. A junction end diverges from the germline sequence, so it may reflect a read error. This chain links TRBV12-3 or TRBV12-4 with TRBJ1-2; D might be TRBD1 (5 bases). The CDR3 sequence is 14 residues long. CDR3 amino acids: CASSLGTGNSGYTF. The CDR3, as DNA: TGTGCCAGCAGCCTCGGGACGGGGAACTCTGGCTACACCTTC.

This clonotype was counted ten times or more. V is TRBV28 and J is TRBJ2-7; 11 positions match TRBD1. The J segment lost 2 bases and the V segment lost 3 bases, leaving 6 bases of the junction unmatched. Germline lookup yields CDR1 MDHEN and CDR2 SYDVKM. The CDR3 is 16 amino acids. The CDR3 protein is CASSLPPGQGAYEQYF. For the CDR3, the DNA is TGTGCCAGCAGTTTGCCCCCGGGACAGGGGGCCTACGAGCAGTACTTC.

This clonotype occurred many times. The V gene is TRBV2, the J gene TRBJ1-4; D remains unclear. CDR1 and CDR2 (germline): SNHLY, FYNNEI. This CDR3 region has 14 residues. V was shortened by 6 bases and J by 5 bases, with 13 bases between the two germline ends. CDR3 in amino acids: CASRVTASNEKLFF. The CDR3, as DNA: TGTGCCAGCAGAGTGACGGCCTCGAATGAAAAACTGTTTTTT.

This clonotype was observed many times. This chain links TRBV27 with TRBJ2-1, with TRBD2 as a possible D gene (6 bases). The CDR3 has 16 residues. The ends were cut back, 3 bases at V and 7 bases at J, with 19 bases in the middle. The germline V gene encodes CDR1 MNHEY and CDR2 SMNVEV (reference sequence). The CDR3 DNA sequence: TGTGCCAGCAGTTTCTCGGTGGGGGGACTCCCAAATGAGCAGTTCTTC. The encoded protein is CASSFSVGGLPNEQFF.

This clonotype was picked up a small number of times. The chain couples TRBV24-1 to TRBJ2-3, with TRBD2 identical over 10 bases. V trimming: 5 bases; J trimming: 4 bases; junction bases outside the gene matches: 5. This CDR3 has 15 residues. CDR1 and CDR2 (germline): KGHDR, SFDVKD. The CDR3 here is CATSATGLAADTQYF. The CDR3 coding sequence is TGTGCCACCAGTGCCACCGGACTAGCGGCAGATACGCAGTATTTT.

In the case of this clonotype: A clone one base away is much larger, so this may be a read error. The CDR3 carries no conserved terminal phenylalanine or tryptophan, so it likely arises from a read error. V gene TRBV6-6 combines with J gene TRBJ2-7, with D possibly being TRBD1 or TRBD2 (5 bases each). V was pared by 0 bases and J by 3 bases, with 15 bases between. The germline V gene encodes CDR1 MNHNY and CDR2 SVGAGI (reference sequence). The CDR3 totals 16 residues. The CDR3 region has the DNA TGTGCCAGCAGTTACTCAGACCCCAGGGACGGCTACGAGCAGTACTGC. This translates into CASSYSDPRDGYEQYC.

This clonotype was detected a few times. The CDR3 coding sequence is TGCGCCAGCAGTCGGGACAGGGAGAACACCGGGGAGCTGTTTTTT. Encoded protein: CASSRDRENTGELFF. The gene calls are TRBV10-1 and TRBJ2-2; 9 nucleotides line up with TRBD1. Germline trimming cut 5 bases from V and 1 base from J; bases unmatched to any gene: 2. The CDR3 is 15 residues long. Germline values: CDR1 WNHNN, CDR2 SYGVQD (reference sequence).

This clonotype was found a few times. V usage is TRBV7-3 and J usage is TRBJ2-1; 11 bases line up with TRBD2. Per the germline V gene, CDR1 is SGHTA and CDR2 is FQGTGA. After removal of 3 bases from V and 7 bases from J, the junction contained 8 bases not matched to a gene. The CDR3 length is 16 residues. CDR3 sequence (DNA): TGTGCCAGCAGCTTTTTAGCGGGAGGGCCGGGGAATGAGCAGTTCTTC. Residues: CASSFLAGGPGNEQFF. Together with reference TRBV7-3 and TRBJ2-1, the CDR3 gives the full variable domain: GAGVSQTPSNKVTEKGKYVELRCDPISGHTALYWYRQSLGQGPEFLIYFQGTGAADDSGLPNDRFFAVRPEGSVSTLKIQRTERGDSAVYLCASSFLAGGPGNEQFFGPGTRLTVL.

Many counts were recorded for this clonotype. The V gene is TRBV29-1, the J gene TRBJ2-1, with 10 bases fitting TRBD2. CDR1 and CDR2 (germline): SQVTM, ANQGSEA. The CDR3 extends over 18 amino acids. Losses at the gene ends were 3 bases for V and 2 bases for J; bases not matched to a gene: 13. The CDR3 bases are TGCAGCGTTGATTCCCCCGGCTCAAGCGGGAGGGCCTACAATGAGCAGTTCTTC. Protein: CSVDSPGSSGRAYNEQFF.

This clonotype was seen many times. The chain joins TRBV18 to TRBJ2-1, with D perhaps TRBD1 (6 bases). This CDR3 has 13 amino acids. V was cut by 2 bases and J by 6 bases, with 8 bases left in between. From germline, CDR1 is KGHSH and CDR2 LQKENI. CDR3 region: CASSPGQINEQFF. The CDR3 nucleotides are TGTGCCAGCTCACCAGGACAGATCAATGAGCAGTTCTTC.

This clonotype was observed many times. V gene TRBV6-1 combines with J gene TRBJ2-2, with 8 bases lining up with TRBD1. The V gene's germline CDR1 is MNHNS and CDR2 SASEGT. The CDR3 extends over 15 amino acids. V was clipped by 5 bases and J by 3 bases; unmatched bases: 5. This CDR3 is CASSSRTGHTGELFF. Here the CDR3 DNA reads TGTGCCAGCAGTTCGCGGACAGGGCACACCGGGGAGCTGTTTTTT.

This chain joins TRBV4-1 and TRBJ2-5; D is ambiguous. The CDR3 is made up of 12 amino acids. CDR1 is MGHRA and CDR2 is YSYEKL in the germline V gene. With 3 bases removed from V and 10 bases from J, the gap between germline ends came to 12 bases. This CDR3 reads CASSQNEMYQYF. In nucleotides, the CDR3 is TGCGCCAGCAGCCAGAATGAGATGTACCAGTACTTC.

This clonotype came up many times. The V gene is TRBV9, the J gene TRBJ1-2, with D perhaps TRBD1 (5 bases). CDR1 SGDLS and CDR2 YYNGEE come from the germline V gene. The germline V and J ends were trimmed by 2 bases and 5 bases, with 19 bases remaining between them. CDR3 size: 16 residues. CDR3 in amino acids: CASSVGKGTGLYGYTF. For the CDR3, the DNA is TGTGCCAGCAGCGTGGGGAAAGGGACCGGATTGTATGGCTACACCTTC.

This clonotype has ten or more counts. The chain combines TRBV28 with TRBJ2-7; D is tentatively TRBD1 or TRBD2 (6 bases each). CDR1 is MDHEN, CDR2 SYDVKM, per germline. The CDR3 spans 15 residues. V was clipped by 3 bases and J by 4 bases, with 16 bases between them. The CDR3 reads CASSFPGAGRYEQYF. For the CDR3, the DNA is TGTGCCAGCAGTTTCCCGGGGGCAGGTCGGTACGAGCAGTACTTC.

This clonotype was seen at least ten times. The rearrangement links TRBV20-1 to TRBJ2-7; D is possibly TRBD1 (5 bases). The V gene lost 6 bases and the J gene lost 2 bases, with 20 bases spanning the gap. Germline CDR1 reads DFQATT; CDR2 reads SNEGSKA (reference sequence). The CDR3 has 15 residues. CDR3 bases: TGCAGTGCCGCCTTGGGGCAGGGCGATCCCTACGAGCAGTACTTC. This sequence encodes CSAALGQGDPYEQYF.

A few counts support this clonotype. This chain joins TRBV7-9 and TRBJ2-3; the D gene is possibly TRBD2 (5 bases). CDR1 and CDR2 (germline): SEHNR, FQNEAQ (reference sequence). Trimming removed 2 bases at V and 5 bases at J, with 14 bases between. The CDR3 covers 15 residues. CDR3 nucleotide sequence: TGTGCCAGCAGCTTAAGCGGATACGAGATAGATACGCAGTATTTT. This codes for CASSLSGYEIDTQYF.

This rearrangement joins TRBV9 to TRBJ1-2; D not resolved. The V and J ends lost 0 bases and 6 bases respectively, with 15 bases between them. Germline lookup yields CDR1 SGDLS and CDR2 YYNGEE. The CDR3 runs to 15 residues. CDR3 amino acids: CASSVDPARSNGYTF. The CDR3 DNA sequence: TGTGCCAGCAGCGTAGACCCGGCGCGGTCCAATGGCTACACCTTC.

Regarding this clonotype: This may stem from a read error, because a much larger clone lies one nucleotide away. V and J are TRBV6-1 and TRBJ2-1; TRBD1 matches at 7 bases. The J call may be in error: the DNA end matches TRBJ2-7 better. CDR3 length equals 17 residues. The germline CDR1 and CDR2 sequences are MNHNS and SASEGT. The CDR3 reads CASASPVSGTVDNEQYF. The DNA of the CDR3 is TGTGCCAGCGCGTCACCTGTCTCCGGGACAGTCGACAATGAGCAGTACTTC.

This clonotype was recorded a few times. This chain joins TRBV15 and TRBJ1-2; weak D call: TRBD1 (5 bases). CDR3 size: 15 residues. The germline CDR1 and CDR2 sequences are LNHNV and YYDKDF (reference sequence). V was clipped by 6 bases and J by 8 bases, with 22 bases between them. CDR3 coding DNA: TGTGCCACCAGTCTTGAGCGGGACCTTCCGGGGGGCTACACCTTC. Protein sequence: CATSLERDLPGGYTF.

The chain uses TRBV9 and TRBJ1-1; D may be TRBD1 (5 bases). The germline V gene encodes CDR1 SGDLS and CDR2 YYNGEE. Between the trimmed V and J ends, which lost 4 bases and 1 base, there was a span of 17 bases. The CDR3 runs 16 residues. The CDR3 region is CASSSNPGPENTEAFF. As DNA, the CDR3 is TGTGCCAGCAGCTCCAACCCAGGGCCTGAGAACACTGAAGCTTTCTTT.

This clonotype was counted at least ten times. The chain has TRBV28 and TRBJ2-7; tentative D call: TRBD2 (5 bases). There are 14 residues in the CDR3. Trimming shortened V by 7 bases and J by 2 bases, and 15 bases separated the two germline ends. Germline V CDR1 and CDR2: MDHEN, SYDVKM. The CDR3 DNA is TGTGCCAGCACCGACGAGGGAACGACCTACGAGCAGTACTTC. As protein: CASTDEGTTYEQYF.

This clonotype was found many times. The chain uses TRBV6-2 or TRBV6-3 and TRBJ1-2; D gene unclear. Looked up from germline, CDR1 is MNHEY and CDR2 is SVGEGT. V lost 2 bases and J 7 bases, leaving 11 bases between the germline ends. The CDR3 length is 13 residues. CDR3 in amino acids: CASSYAGKVGYTF. CDR3 nucleotides: TGTGCCAGCAGTTACGCCGGGAAGGTTGGCTACACCTTC.

By its share, this clonotype is medium-sized. The CDR3 loop reads CSARDPARPTRQYF. The CDR3 DNA reads as TGCAGTGCTAGAGATCCCGCCAGACCTACGAGGCAGTACTTC. V is TRBV20-1 and J is TRBJ2-7; the D is unclear. In germline, CDR1 is DFQATT, CDR2 SNEGSKA (reference sequence). V lost 0 bases to trimming and J lost 9 bases, with 18 bases between them. CDR3 length equals 14 residues.

Only a few counts were recorded for this clonotype. The J gene is TRBJ2-2, the V gene TRBV29-1; the match to TRBD2 covers 7 bases. Germline trimming cut 7 bases from V and 0 bases from J; bases unmatched to any gene: 2. Looked up from germline, CDR1 is SQVTM and CDR2 is ANQGSEA. The CDR3 is 13 residues long. CDR3 region: CSAGLANTGELFF. CDR3 nucleotide sequence: TGCAGCGCCGGACTAGCGAACACCGGGGAGCTGTTTTTT.